The clone carrying this T cell receptor beta chain appeared many times. Its antigen is not known. These data come from a study of T-cell memory formation after mild COVID-19. Regarding the study as a whole: Pre-infection memory held some responding clones, suggesting pre-existing cross-reactive T cells responded. There was a balanced CD4/CD8 profile in clones contracting day 15 to 85, and later expanders leaned CD4+.

The CDR3 length is 14 residues. Germline loops: CDR1 SGHVS, CDR2 FQNEAQ. The junction had 4 bases not matched to a gene; V was cut back by 4 bases and J by 3 bases. Each CDR3 protein gets one entry after TCRdb re-called the 5' RACE reads with MiXCR. The table lists 15,000 or so distinct CDR3 sequences, over 20% of them singletons, with 50% to 65% in the top ten. The sequencing input was PBMCs or a T cell subset sorted from them (not recorded which). The TCR was taken from a man in his late teens or twenties who had mild COVID-19 (a few samples of this study predate the infection). Cell type and time point are not known. The chain employs TRBV7-8 and TRBJ2-5; TRBD2 matches 8 bases. CDR3 sequence: CASSSRGGKETQYF. CDR3 bases: TGTGCCAGCAGCTCACGGGGGGGAAAAGAGACCCAGTACTTC.